The rows below give T cell receptor beta chains drawn from one sample of a study of Ad26.COV2.S vaccination and SARS-CoV-2 variants. Profiling relied on immunoSEQ multiplex PCR, and the TCRdb table lists in-frame clones only, not all of them. The data show around 350,000 clones, about 85% seen once. The sequencing used peripheral blood, collected in a trial of Ad26.COV2.S vaccine versus placebo. Every receptor here comes from a person between 18 and 60 years old who received the Ad26.COV2.S COVID-19 vaccine or a placebo. The CDR3 runs from the conserved cysteine through the conserved F or W. D genes are given only for firm matches. Clone size is shown for a subset of rows, as once, few, many or a class of expanded clone.

DNA: TGTGCCAGCAGCGTAGGGAGCGGGGGGGCCTCCTACGAGCAGTACTTC; CDR3: CASSVGSGGASYEQYF; J: TRBJ2-7; size: few; D: TRBD2; V: TRBV9
DNA: TGTGCCAGCAGCTTAGCGGGGACAGAGGAAGCTTTCTTT; CDR3: CASSLAGTEEAFF; J: TRBJ1-1; size: NA; D: TRBD1; V: TRBV7-8
DNA: TGTGCCAGCAGCTTTTCGGACACCCCGAGCACTGAAGCTTTCTTT; CDR3: CASSFSDTPSTEAFF; J: TRBJ1-1; size: NA; D: NA; V: TRBV11-2
DNA: TGTGCCAGCAGCTTATTGGGCGGGAGGGCCCCCTATGAGCAGTTCTTC; CDR3: CASSLLGGRAPYEQFF; J: TRBJ2-1; size: once; D: TRBD2; V: TRBV7-6
DNA: TGTGCCAGTAGTATTTGGGCAAGACAGGGGGCCAGTTCACCCCTCCACTTT; CDR3: CASSIWARQGASSPLHF; J: TRBJ1-6; size: NA; D: TRBD1; V: TRBV19
DNA: TGTGCCAGCAGCTCGGGACTAGCGGGTCAAGAGACCCAGTACTTC; CDR3: CASSSGLAGQETQYF; J: TRBJ2-5; size: NA; D: TRBD2; V: TRBV11-2
DNA: TGTGCCAGCAGTTACTCGGGACTACTGAACACCGGGGAGCTGTTTTTT; CDR3: CASSYSGLLNTGELFF; J: TRBJ2-2; size: NA; D: TRBD2; V: TRBV6-5
DNA: TGTGCCACCTCGGGACTTGGCTTGAGCACCGGGGAGCTGTTTTTT; CDR3: CATSGLGLSTGELFF; J: TRBJ2-2; size: NA; D: NA; V: TRBV10-3
DNA: TGTGCCAGCAGTACCGGGCCGCCGTATGGCTACACCTTC; CDR3: CASSTGPPYGYTF; J: TRBJ1-2; size: NA; D: NA; V: TRBV6-5
DNA: TGTGCCAGCAGTGAAACAGGGGCCGCCTTGGGCTACACCTTC; CDR3: CASSETGAALGYTF; J: TRBJ1-2; size: NA; D: TRBD1; V: TRBV13